A selection of T cell receptor beta chains follows, all from one sample in a study of T cell responses to AZD1222 COVID-19 vaccine. Method: immunoSEQ multiplex PCR; TCRdb's copy keeps in-frame clones and lacks some. The sample shows around 150,000 clones, just over 90% of them seen only once. The sequencing used peripheral blood, collected on day 0 of MenACWY control vaccination. The receptors were gathered from an adult in good health. CDR3s include the opening cysteine and the closing phenylalanine or tryptophan.

>TRBJ2-1|TRBV27
CASSLSPGLASNEQFF
>TRBJ2-6|TRBV19
CASNERLISGANVLTF
>TRBJ1-5|TRBV4-2
CASSQEDSYNQPQHF
>TRBJ2-2|TRBV7-8
CASSLAEGGNTGELFF
>TRBJ2-5|TRBV11-2
CASSPDRARGETQYF
>TRBJ2-5|TRBV10-1
CASTLGQSGKETQYF
>TRBJ1-4|TRBV24-1
CATSHATDRNEKLFF
>TRBJ1-3|TRBV9
CASSVAKEDTGNTIYF
>TRBJ2-5|TRBV10-3
CAISDIGGTGRGAQYF
>TRBJ1-5|TRBV24-1
CATSDLAGNQPQHF
>TRBJ1-1|TRBV9
CASSTRGARNTEAFF
>TRBJ2-5|TRBV7-3
CASGRRGASGRDRQETQYF
>TRBJ2-5|TRBV19
CASSWGPTETQYF
>TRBJ1-2|TRBV6-5
CASRTDRVAGDGYTF
>TRBJ2-3|TRBV6-5
CASGRGASSTDTQYF
>TRBJ1-3|TRBV6-6
CASSYSMGISGNTIYF
>TRBJ1-1|TRBV19
CASGGGGGVTEAFF
>TRBJ2-1|TRBV19
CASSIGGAPYNEQFF
>TRBJ1-6|TRBV27
CAVRDLNSPLHF
>TRBJ1-2|TRBV5-5
CASSFRDRELGGYTF
>TRBJ1-3|TRBV30
CAWTGGSGNTIYF
>TRBJ1-3|TRBV11-3
CASSRIGQISGNTIYF
>TRBJ2-7|TRBV7-9
CASGAREQYF
>TRBJ2-3|TRBV5-1
CASSLLLAGDTDTQYF
>TRBJ2-7|TRBV4-1
CASSHGTGGTYEQYF
>TRBJ1-6|TRBV5-1
CASSRTGGYSPLHF
>TRBJ2-1|TRBV29-1
CSVEVPSGTHNEQFF
>TRBJ2-7|TRBV29-1
CSVGGEVSGSSPYEQYF
>TRBJ2-3|TRBV5-1
CASSSGGDRDLTDTQYF
>TRBJ1-4|TRBV5-1
CASSSDRTNEKLFF
>TRBJ2-1|TRBV7-3
CASSPSLPGGSYNEQFF
>TRBJ1-2|TRBV29-1
CSAGTGGGYTF
>TRBJ1-1|TRBV7-2
CASSFPRGLGTEAFF
>TRBJ1-1|TRBV7-9
CASSLSGEAFF
>TRBJ2-7|TRBV2
CASRRSYEQYF
>TRBJ1-2|TRBV25-1
CASSGTGEGYTF
>TRBJ2-7|TRBV7-9
CASSRTGGRSYEQYF
>TRBJ1-3|TRBV9
CASSVAVGGSGNTIYF
>TRBJ2-1|TRBV19
CASSGRETGYNEQFF
>TRBJ1-5|TRBV10-3
CATSSLGENQPQHF
>TRBJ2-1|TRBV27
CASTTGTGALNEQFF
>TRBJ2-1|TRBV19
CASTWTSGNNEQFF